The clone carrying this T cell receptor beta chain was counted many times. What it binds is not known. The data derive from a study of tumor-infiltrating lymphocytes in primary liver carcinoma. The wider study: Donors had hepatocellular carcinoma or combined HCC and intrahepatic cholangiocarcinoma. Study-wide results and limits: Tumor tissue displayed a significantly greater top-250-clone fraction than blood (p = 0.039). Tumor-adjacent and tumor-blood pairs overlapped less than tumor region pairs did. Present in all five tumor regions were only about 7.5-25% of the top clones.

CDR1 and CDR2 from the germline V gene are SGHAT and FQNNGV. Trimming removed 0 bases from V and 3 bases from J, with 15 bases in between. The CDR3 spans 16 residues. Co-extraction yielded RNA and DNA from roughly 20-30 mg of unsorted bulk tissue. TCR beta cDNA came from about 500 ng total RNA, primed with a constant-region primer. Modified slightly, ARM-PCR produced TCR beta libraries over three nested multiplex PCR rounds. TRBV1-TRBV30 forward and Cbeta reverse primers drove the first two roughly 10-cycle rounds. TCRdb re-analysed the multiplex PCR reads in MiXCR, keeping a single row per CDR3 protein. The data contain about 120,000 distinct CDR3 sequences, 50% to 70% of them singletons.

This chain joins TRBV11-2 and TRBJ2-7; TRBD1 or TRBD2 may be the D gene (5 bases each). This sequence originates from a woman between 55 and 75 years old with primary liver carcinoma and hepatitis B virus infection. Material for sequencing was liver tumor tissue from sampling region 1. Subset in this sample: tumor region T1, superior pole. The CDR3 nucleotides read TGTGCCAGCAGCTTAGACGAGAAGGGACCATACTACGAGCAGTACTTC. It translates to CASSLDEKGPYYEQYF.